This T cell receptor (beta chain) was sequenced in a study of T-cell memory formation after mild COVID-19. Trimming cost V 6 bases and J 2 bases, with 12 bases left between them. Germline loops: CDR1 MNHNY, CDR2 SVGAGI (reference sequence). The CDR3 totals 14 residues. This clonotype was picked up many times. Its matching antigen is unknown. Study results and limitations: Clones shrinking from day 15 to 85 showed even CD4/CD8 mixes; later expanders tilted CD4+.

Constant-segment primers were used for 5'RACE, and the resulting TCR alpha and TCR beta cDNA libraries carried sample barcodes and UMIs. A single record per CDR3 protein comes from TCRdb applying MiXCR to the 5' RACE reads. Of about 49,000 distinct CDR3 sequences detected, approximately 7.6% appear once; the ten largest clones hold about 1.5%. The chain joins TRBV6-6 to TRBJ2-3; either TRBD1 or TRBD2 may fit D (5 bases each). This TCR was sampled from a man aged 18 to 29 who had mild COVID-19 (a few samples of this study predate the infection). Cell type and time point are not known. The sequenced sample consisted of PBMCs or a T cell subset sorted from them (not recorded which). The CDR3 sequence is CASRASGTTDTQYF. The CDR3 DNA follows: TGTGCCAGCAGAGCATCAGGGACCACAGATACGCAGTATTTT.